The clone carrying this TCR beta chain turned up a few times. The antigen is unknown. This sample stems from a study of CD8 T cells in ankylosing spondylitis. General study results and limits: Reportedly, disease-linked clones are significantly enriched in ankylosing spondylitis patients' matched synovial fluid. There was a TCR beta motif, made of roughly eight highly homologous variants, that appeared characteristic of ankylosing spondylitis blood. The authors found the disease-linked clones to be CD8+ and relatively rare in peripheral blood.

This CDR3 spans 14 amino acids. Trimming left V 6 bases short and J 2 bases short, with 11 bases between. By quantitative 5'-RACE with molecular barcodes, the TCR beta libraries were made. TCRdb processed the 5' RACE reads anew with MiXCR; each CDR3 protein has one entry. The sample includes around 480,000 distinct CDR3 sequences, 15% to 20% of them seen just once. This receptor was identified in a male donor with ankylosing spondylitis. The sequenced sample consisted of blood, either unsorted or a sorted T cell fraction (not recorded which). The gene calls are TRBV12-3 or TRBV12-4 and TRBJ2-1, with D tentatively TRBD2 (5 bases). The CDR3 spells CASSPGLTYNEQFF. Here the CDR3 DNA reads TGTGCCAGCAGCCCCGGACTCACCTACAATGAGCAGTTCTTC.